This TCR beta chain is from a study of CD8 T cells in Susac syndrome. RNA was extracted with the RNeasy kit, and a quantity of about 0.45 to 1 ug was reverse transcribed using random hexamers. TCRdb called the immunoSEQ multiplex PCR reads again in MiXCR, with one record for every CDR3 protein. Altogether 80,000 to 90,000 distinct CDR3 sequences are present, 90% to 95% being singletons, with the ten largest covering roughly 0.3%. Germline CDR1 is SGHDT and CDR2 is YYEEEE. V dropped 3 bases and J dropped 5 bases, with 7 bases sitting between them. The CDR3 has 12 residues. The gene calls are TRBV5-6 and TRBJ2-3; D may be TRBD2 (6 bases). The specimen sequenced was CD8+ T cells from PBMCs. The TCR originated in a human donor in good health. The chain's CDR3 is CASSSGGDTQYF. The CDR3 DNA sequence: TGTGCCAGCAGCTCCGGGGGAGATACGCAGTATTTT.